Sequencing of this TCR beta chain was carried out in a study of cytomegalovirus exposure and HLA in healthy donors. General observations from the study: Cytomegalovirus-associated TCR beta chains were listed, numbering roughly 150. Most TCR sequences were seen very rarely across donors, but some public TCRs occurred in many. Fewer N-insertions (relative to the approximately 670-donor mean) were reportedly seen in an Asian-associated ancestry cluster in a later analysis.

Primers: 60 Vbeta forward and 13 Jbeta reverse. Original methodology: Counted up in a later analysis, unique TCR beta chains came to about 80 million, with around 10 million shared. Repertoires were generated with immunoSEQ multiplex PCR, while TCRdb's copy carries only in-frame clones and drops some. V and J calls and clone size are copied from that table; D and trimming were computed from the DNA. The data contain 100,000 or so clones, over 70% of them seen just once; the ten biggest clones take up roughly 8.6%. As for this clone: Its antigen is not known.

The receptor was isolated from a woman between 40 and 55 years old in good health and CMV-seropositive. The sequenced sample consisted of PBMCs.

CDR3 sequence: CASSTRSGDHGELFF. CDR3 sequence (DNA): TGCGCCAGCAGCACACGCTCAGGGGACCACGGGGAGCTGTTTTTT. V gene TRBV5-1 combines with J gene TRBJ2-2, with D possibly matching TRBD1 (6 bases). The CDR3 contains 15 residues. V was trimmed by 4 bases and J by 7 bases, leaving 17 bases between them. Germline lookup yields CDR1 SGHRS and CDR2 YFSETQ.